Listed below are T cell receptor beta chains from one sample, sequenced in a study of T-cell reconstitution after alpha-beta-depleted transplantation in children. Via MiXCR, TCRdb re-called the PCR reads, giving one row per CDR3 protein. Here the sample spans some 830,000 distinct CDR3 sequences, about 16% being singletons. The input for sequencing was PBMCs, mostly from graft donor cells, taken 360 days after TCRalphabeta/CD19-depleted stem cell transplant. The receptors were sampled from a male patient aged 10 to 17 who had a stem cell transplant for acute lymphoblastic leukemia, so the T cells may come from the graft donor. Both conserved end residues are part of each CDR3. D genes are given only for firm matches. Not all rows give a size; the values are once, few, many and, for expanded clones, a class.

>TRBV9|TRBJ2-1|many|NA
CASSVEGVPYNEQFF
TGTGCCAGCAGCGTAGAGGGGGTTCCTTACAATGAGCAGTTCTTC
>TRBV11-2|TRBJ2-1|few|TRBD2
CASSQRPGLAFNEQFF
TGTGCCAGCAGCCAAAGGCCGGGACTAGCGTTCAATGAGCAGTTCTTC
>TRBV20-1|TRBJ1-1|NA|NA
CSARDTSGGTEAFF
TGCAGTGCTAGAGATACGAGTGGGGGGACTGAAGCTTTCTTT
>TRBV6-5|TRBJ2-7|few|NA
CASRTRGGITYEQYF
TGTGCCAGCAGGACGAGGGGGGGGATCACCTACGAGCAGTACTTC
>TRBV20-1|TRBJ1-5|NA|NA
CSARIDRNQPQHF
TGCAGTGCTAGAATAGACAGAAATCAGCCCCAGCATTTT
>TRBV7-9|TRBJ2-1|NA|NA
CASSLRGLSRTNNEQFF
TGTGCCAGCAGCTTACGAGGCTTATCCAGAACAAACAATGAGCAGTTCTTC
>TRBV7-9|TRBJ2-7|once|NA
CASSFVERQAYEQYF
TGTGCCAGCAGCTTTGTAGAGCGGCAAGCCTACGAGCAGTACTTC
>TRBV10-3|TRBJ2-1|NA|TRBD2
CAISEPGGRSYNEQFF
TGTGCCATCAGTGAGCCGGGAGGGAGAAGCTACAATGAGCAGTTCTTC
>TRBV27|TRBJ2-5|many|TRBD2
CASMGEGEETQYF
TGTGCCAGCATGGGGGAGGGTGAAGAGACCCAGTACTTC
>TRBV30|TRBJ2-7|NA|TRBD1
CAWSDLGQGRDEQYF
TGTGCCTGGAGTGATCTGGGACAGGGGCGCGACGAGCAGTACTTC
>TRBV3-1|TRBJ2-2|NA|TRBD2
CASSQEWGAGVTGELFF
TGTGCCAGCAGCCAAGAGTGGGGAGCGGGAGTTACCGGGGAGCTGTTTTTT
>TRBV15|TRBJ2-1|NA|TRBD2
CATKVGGRALNEQFF
TGTGCCACCAAGGTGGGCGGGAGGGCCCTCAATGAGCAGTTCTTC
>TRBV20-1|TRBJ2-2|few|NA
CSARQLAGELFF
TGCAGTGCTAGACAACTAGCCGGGGAGCTGTTTTTT
>TRBV12-3/TRBV12-4|TRBJ1-5|many|TRBD1
CASSWTGGNQPQHF
TGTGCCAGCAGCTGGACAGGGGGCAATCAGCCCCAGCATTTT
>TRBV7-7|TRBJ2-7|few|TRBD1
CASSPAEGDRESHEQYF
TGTGCCAGCAGCCCCGCGGAGGGGGACAGGGAAAGCCACGAGCAGTACTTC
>TRBV5-1|TRBJ1-1|few|NA
CASSLAADLNTEAFF
TGCGCCAGCAGCTTGGCGGCAGATTTGAACACTGAAGCTTTCTTT
>TRBV4-1|TRBJ2-2|few|NA
CASSQDIPGELFF
TGCGCCAGCAGCCAAGATATACCCGGGGAGCTGTTTTTT
>TRBV12-3/TRBV12-4|TRBJ2-2|many|NA
CASSPTGSNTGELFF
TGTGCCAGCAGCCCCACAGGGTCTAACACCGGGGAGCTGTTTTTT
>TRBV6-5|TRBJ2-5|NA|NA
CASSSDGPPGETQYF
TGTGCCAGCAGTTCAGACGGACCCCCCGGGGAGACCCAGTACTTC
>TRBV2|TRBJ2-7|few|NA
CASSDQGRYEQYF
TGTGCCAGCAGTGATCAGGGACGCTACGAGCAGTACTTC
>TRBV20-1|TRBJ2-7|NA|NA
CSAPTLSPSYEQYF
TGCAGTGCTCCTACTCTGTCCCCCTCCTACGAGCAGTACTTC
>TRBV27|TRBJ2-7|many|TRBD1
CASRRDRAYEQYF
TGTGCCAGCAGGAGGGACAGGGCCTACGAGCAGTACTTC
>TRBV5-1|TRBJ2-1|few|NA
CATPTGRAIEQFF
TGCGCCACCCCAACGGGGCGGGCTATTGAGCAGTTCTTC
>TRBV4-2|TRBJ2-7|NA|NA
CASSPSGTFYEQYF
TGTGCCAGCAGCCCGAGCGGAACGTTCTACGAGCAGTACTTC
>TRBV20-1|TRBJ1-1|NA|TRBD1
CSARDRTSGGNTEAFF
TGCAGTGCTAGAGATCGTACGTCAGGGGGTAACACTGAAGCTTTCTTT
>TRBV29-1|TRBJ2-2|few|NA
CSVWRDGQGGELFF
TGCAGCGTTTGGAGGGACGGACAAGGCGGGGAGCTGTTTTTT
>TRBV5-1|TRBJ2-4|few|TRBD2
CASSLWAGLAGNIQYF
TGCGCCAGCAGCTTGTGGGCTGGGCTAGCGGGAAACATTCAGTACTTC
>TRBV20-1|TRBJ2-1|many|TRBD2
CSARDPGLADNEQFF
TGCAGTGCTAGAGATCCCGGACTAGCGGACAATGAGCAGTTCTTC
>TRBV12-3/TRBV12-4|TRBJ1-1|few|TRBD1
CASSLGDRGRGTEAFF
TGTGCCAGCAGTTTAGGGGACAGGGGGCGAGGAACTGAAGCTTTCTTT
>TRBV5-1|TRBJ2-5|few|NA
CASCLYPGEGETQYF
TGCGCCAGCTGCCTTTACCCGGGGGAAGGAGAGACCCAGTACTTC
>TRBV27|TRBJ2-1|many|TRBD2
CASSRGLAGAHNEQFF
TGTGCCAGCAGTCGCGGACTAGCGGGAGCCCACAATGAGCAGTTCTTC
>TRBV7-9|TRBJ2-5|once|NA
CASSRSYQETQYF
TGTGCCAGCAGCCGCTCTTACCAAGAGACCCAGTACTTC